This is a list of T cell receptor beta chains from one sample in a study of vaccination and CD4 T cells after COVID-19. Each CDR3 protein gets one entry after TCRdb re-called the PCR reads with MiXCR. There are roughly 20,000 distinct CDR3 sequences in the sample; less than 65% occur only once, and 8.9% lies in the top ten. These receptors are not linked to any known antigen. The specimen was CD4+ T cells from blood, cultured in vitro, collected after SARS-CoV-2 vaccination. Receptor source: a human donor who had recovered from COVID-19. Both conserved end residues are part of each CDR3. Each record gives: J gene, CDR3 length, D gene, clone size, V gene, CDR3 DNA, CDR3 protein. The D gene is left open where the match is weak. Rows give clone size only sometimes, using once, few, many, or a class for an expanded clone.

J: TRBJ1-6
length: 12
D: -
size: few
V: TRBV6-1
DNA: TGTGCCAGCAGCCGTAAGAGTTCACCCCTCCACTTT
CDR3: CASSRKSSPLHF

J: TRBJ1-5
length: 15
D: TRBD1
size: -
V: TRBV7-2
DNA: TGTGCCAGCAGCGACAGGGGAGGATCGATTCCGCCCCAGCATTTT
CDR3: CASSDRGGSIPPQHF

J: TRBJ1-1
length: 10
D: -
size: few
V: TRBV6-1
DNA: TGTGCCAGCAGGAACACTGAAGCTTTCTTT
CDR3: CASRNTEAFF

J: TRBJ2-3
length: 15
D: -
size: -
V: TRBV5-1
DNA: TGCGCCAGCAGCTTGGGGCGGGGACGCACAGATACGCAGTATTTT
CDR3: CASSLGRGRTDTQYF

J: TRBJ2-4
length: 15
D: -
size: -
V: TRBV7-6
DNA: TGTGCCAGCAGCTACCCATACGGGGCCAAAAACATTCAGTACTTC
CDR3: CASSYPYGAKNIQYF

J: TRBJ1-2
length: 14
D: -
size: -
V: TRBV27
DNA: TGTGCCAGCAGACGGGATTTTGGGGGCGGTGGCTACACCTTC
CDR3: CASRRDFGGGGYTF

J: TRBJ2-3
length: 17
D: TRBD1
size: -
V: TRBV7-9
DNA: TGTGCCAGCAGCTCAAAACCGGGACAGAGATTCACAGATACGCAGTATTTT
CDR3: CASSSKPGQRFTDTQYF

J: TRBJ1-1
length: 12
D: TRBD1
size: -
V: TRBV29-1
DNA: TGCAGCGGCTCCAGGGGGCACACTGAAGCTTTCTTT
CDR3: CSGSRGHTEAFF

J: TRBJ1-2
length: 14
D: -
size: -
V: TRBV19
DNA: TGTGCCAGTAGTCCTACCCAGGACAGAGGAGGCTACACCTTC
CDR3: CASSPTQDRGGYTF

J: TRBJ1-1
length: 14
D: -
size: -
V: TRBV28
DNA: TGTGCCAGCAGAGCTCTAATCACGAACACTGAAGCTTTCTTT
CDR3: CASRALITNTEAFF

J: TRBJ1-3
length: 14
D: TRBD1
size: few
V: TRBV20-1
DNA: TGCAGTGCTACCTGGGACAGCTCTGGAAACACCATATATTTT
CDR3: CSATWDSSGNTIYF

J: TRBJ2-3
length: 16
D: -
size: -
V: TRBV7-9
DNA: TGTGCCAGCAGCTTAGACGAGGGGGACCGCACAGATACGCAGTATTTT
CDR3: CASSLDEGDRTDTQYF

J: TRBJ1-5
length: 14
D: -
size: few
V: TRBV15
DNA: TGTGCCACCAGCAGGGGCCAGGGTGAACAGCCCCAGCATTTT
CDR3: CATSRGQGEQPQHF

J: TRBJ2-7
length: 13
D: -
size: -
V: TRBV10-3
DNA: TGTGCCATCAGTGAGTCCGACGGATACGAGCAGTACTTC
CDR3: CAISESDGYEQYF

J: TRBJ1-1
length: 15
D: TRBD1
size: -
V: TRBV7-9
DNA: TGTGCCAGCAGCTCGGGACAGGGGCTAAACACTGAAGCTTTCTTT
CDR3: CASSSGQGLNTEAFF

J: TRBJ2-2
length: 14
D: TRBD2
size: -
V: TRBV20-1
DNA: TGCAGTGCCGAGGGAGGGAGTAACACCGGGGAGCTGTTTTTT
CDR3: CSAEGGSNTGELFF

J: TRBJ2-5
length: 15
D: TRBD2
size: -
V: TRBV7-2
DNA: TGTGCCAGCAGCCCCCGGGTCGGGGGGGGAGAGACCCAGTACTTC
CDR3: CASSPRVGGGETQYF

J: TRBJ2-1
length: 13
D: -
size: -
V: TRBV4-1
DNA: TGCGCCAGCAGCCAACGGCCATACAATGAGCAGTTCTTC
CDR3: CASSQRPYNEQFF

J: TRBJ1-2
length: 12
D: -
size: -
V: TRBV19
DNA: TGTGCCAGTACAGGCGATAACTATGGCTACACCTTC
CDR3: CASTGDNYGYTF

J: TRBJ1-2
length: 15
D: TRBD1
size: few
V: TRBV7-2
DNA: TGTGCCAGCAGCTTAGGCCCGGACAGGGGCAGTGGCTACACCTTC
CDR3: CASSLGPDRGSGYTF

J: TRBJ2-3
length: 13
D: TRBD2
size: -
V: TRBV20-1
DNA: TGCAGTGCTAGTAGCGGGAGCGCAGATACGCAGTATTTT
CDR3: CSASSGSADTQYF

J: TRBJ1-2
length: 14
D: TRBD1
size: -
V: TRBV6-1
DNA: TGTGCCAGCAGAACCATGGGACAGGGATATGGCTACACCTTC
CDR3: CASRTMGQGYGYTF

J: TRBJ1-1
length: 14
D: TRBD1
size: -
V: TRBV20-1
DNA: TGCAGTGCTAGCCAGGGGGCCGGTGGCACTGAAGCTTTCTTT
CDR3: CSASQGAGGTEAFF

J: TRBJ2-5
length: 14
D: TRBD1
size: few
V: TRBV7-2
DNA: TGTGCCAGCAGCTTCGGGACAGGGATCGAGACCCAGTACTTC
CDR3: CASSFGTGIETQYF

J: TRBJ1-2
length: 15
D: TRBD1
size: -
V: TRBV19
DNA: TGTGCCAGTAGGCCGAGGGACAGTAACGTCTATGGCTACACCTTC
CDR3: CASRPRDSNVYGYTF

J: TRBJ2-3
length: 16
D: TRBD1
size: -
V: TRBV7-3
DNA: TGTGCCAGCAGCTTAACGACAGGGGGCGGCACAGATACGCAGTATTTT
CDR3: CASSLTTGGGTDTQYF

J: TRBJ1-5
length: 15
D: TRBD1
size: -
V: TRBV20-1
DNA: TGCAGTGCTAGGCCGGGACAGGGGGCCGCTCAGCCCCAGCATTTT
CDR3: CSARPGQGAAQPQHF

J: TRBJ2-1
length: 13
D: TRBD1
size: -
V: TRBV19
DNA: TGTGCCAGTAGTACCACACAGGGGGCCGAGCAGTTCTTC
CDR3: CASSTTQGAEQFF

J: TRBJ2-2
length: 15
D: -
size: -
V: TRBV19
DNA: TGTGCCAGTAGTACTCAGACAGCGAACACCGGGGAGCTGTTTTTT
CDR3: CASSTQTANTGELFF

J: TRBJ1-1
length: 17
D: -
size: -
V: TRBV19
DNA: TGTGCCAGTAGTATGGGTCTTGGAGGGATTAGTAACACTGAAGCTTTCTTT
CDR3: CASSMGLGGISNTEAFF

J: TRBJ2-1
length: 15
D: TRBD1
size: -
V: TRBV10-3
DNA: TGTGCCATCAGGAGTCCGGGACAGGCCCACAATGAGCAGTTCTTC
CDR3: CAIRSPGQAHNEQFF

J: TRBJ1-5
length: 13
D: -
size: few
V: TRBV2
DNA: TGTGCCAGCAGTGATTCAGGGGATCAGCCCCAGCATTTT
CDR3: CASSDSGDQPQHF

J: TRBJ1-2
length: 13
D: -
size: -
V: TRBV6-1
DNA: TGTGCCGGCAGCCCCGGCGCCGACTATGGCTACACCTTC
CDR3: CAGSPGADYGYTF

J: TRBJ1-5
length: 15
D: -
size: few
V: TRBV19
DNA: TGTGCCAGTAGTACCGGGACGGGCTTCAATCAGCCCCAGCATTTT
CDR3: CASSTGTGFNQPQHF

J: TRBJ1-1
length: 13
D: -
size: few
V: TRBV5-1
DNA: TGCGCCAGCAGCCATGGGCGGGACACTGAAGCTTTCTTT
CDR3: CASSHGRDTEAFF

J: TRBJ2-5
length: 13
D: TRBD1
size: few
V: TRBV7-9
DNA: TGTGCCAGCGCGCAGGGGGTTACAGAGACCCAGTACTTC
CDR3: CASAQGVTETQYF

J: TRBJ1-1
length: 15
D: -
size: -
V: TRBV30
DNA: TGTGCCTGGAGTGCCGCGGGACACGAGAACACTGAAGCTTTCTTT
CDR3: CAWSAAGHENTEAFF

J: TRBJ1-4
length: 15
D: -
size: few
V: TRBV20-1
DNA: TGCAGTGCTAGAGGGCAGAGATCAGCTAATGAAAAACTGTTTTTT
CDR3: CSARGQRSANEKLFF

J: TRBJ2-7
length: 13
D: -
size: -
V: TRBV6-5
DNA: TGTGCCAGCAGTTACTCGTTATATATAGAGCAGTACTTC
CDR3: CASSYSLYIEQYF

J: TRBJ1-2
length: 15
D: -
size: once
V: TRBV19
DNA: TGTGCCAGTAGTATAGATGGACTCAGCGGGGGTGGCTACACCTTC
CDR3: CASSIDGLSGGGYTF

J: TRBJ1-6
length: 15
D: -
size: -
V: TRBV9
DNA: TGTGCCAGCAGTCCTAGCGGGGGGACGTATTCACCCCTCCACTTT
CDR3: CASSPSGGTYSPLHF

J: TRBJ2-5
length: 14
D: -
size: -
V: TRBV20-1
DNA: TGCAGTGCTAGAGATTACAGGACCGTGGAGACCCAGTACTTC
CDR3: CSARDYRTVETQYF

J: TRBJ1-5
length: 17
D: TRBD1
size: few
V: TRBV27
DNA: TGTGCCAGCAGTCCCATACAGGGGGCGCGGGGCAATCAGCCCCAGCATTTT
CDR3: CASSPIQGARGNQPQHF

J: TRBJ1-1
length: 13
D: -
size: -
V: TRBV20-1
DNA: TGCAGTGCTAGCGGGGACGGGGGCACTGAAGCTTTCTTT
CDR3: CSASGDGGTEAFF

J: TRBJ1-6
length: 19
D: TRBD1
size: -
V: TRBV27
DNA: TGTGCCAGCTCTGACAGGAGGGGGCTCGGAGGGTCCTATAATTCACCCCTCCACTTT
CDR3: CASSDRRGLGGSYNSPLHF

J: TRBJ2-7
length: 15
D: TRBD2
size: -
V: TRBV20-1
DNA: TGCAGTGCAGAGCACCTAGCGGGAGGTTTAAATGAGCAGTACTTC
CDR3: CSAEHLAGGLNEQYF

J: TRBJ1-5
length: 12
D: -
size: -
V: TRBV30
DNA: TGTGCCTGGAGTTCCATGACGCAGCCCCAGCATTTT
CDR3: CAWSSMTQPQHF

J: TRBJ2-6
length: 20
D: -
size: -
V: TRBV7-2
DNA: TGTGCCAGCAGCTTAGCGCCGGGCAGGGGTCCTCCCTCTGGGGCCAACGTCCTGACTTTC
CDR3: CASSLAPGRGPPSGANVLTF

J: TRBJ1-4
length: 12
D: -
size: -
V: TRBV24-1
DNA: TGTGCCACCAGTGACCGGGGCGAAAAACTGTTTTTT
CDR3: CATSDRGEKLFF

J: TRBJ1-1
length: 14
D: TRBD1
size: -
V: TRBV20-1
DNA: TGCAGTGCTAGGGGGGGACAGGGGAACACTGAAGCTTTCTTT
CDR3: CSARGGQGNTEAFF

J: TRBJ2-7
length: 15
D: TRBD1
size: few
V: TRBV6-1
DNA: TGTGCCAGCAGGGAACCTGGACAGGTCCTGGGCGAGCAGTACTTC
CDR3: CASREPGQVLGEQYF

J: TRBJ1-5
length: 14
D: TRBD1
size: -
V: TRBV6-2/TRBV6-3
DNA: TGTGCCAGCAATCGAGGGACAGATCATCAGCCCCAGCATTTT
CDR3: CASNRGTDHQPQHF

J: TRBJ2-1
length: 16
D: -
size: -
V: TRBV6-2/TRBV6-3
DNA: TGTGCCAGCAGGGACCGGAGCCCGGGCTCCTACAATGAGCAGTTCTTC
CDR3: CASRDRSPGSYNEQFF

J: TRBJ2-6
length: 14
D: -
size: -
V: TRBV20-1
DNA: TGCAGTGCTAGAGCGGCCTCTGGGGCCAACGTCCTGACTTTC
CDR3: CSARAASGANVLTF

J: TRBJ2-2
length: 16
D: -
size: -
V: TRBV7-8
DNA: TGTGCCAGCAGCTTAATGGGATCTCGTTGGCCCGGGGAGCTGTTTTTT
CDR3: CASSLMGSRWPGELFF

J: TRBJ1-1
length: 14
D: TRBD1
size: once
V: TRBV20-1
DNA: TGCAGTGCCGGACGGGCAGGGGGAAACACTGAAGCTTTCTTT
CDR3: CSAGRAGGNTEAFF

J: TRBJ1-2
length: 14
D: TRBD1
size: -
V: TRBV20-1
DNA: TGCAGTGCTAGTGGGGACAGGGGGCAAGGTGGCTACACCTTC
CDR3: CSASGDRGQGGYTF